The T cell receptor (beta chain) under discussion was sequenced for a study of shared clonotypes between healthy human individuals. A remark on this clone: Its antigen remains unknown.

Overall study results and limits: A small donor pool kept down the genetic and exposure-history diversity that was represented. Lower generation probabilities were found for non-shared clonotypes than for those shared by all four donors. Among several donors, about 4.6% of naive CD4 clonotypes were found in common.

The CDR3 totals 15 residues. Germline-derived CDR1 and CDR2 are MNHEY and SMNVEV (reference sequence). Deletions cut 3 bases from V and 8 bases from J, with 18 bases between. Libraries were prepared by immunoSEQ multiplex PCR; TCRdb keeps only in-frame clonotypes and omits some of them. The sample holds roughly 2,500,000 clones, over 85% seen once. The clonotype originates from a young man in good health. Some clones in this sample may be carry-over from other donors' samples. Sequenced material: naive CD4+ T cells from PBMCs. The subset denotes: CD45RA+ positively selected. This chain uses TRBV27 with TRBJ2-3; D is tentatively TRBD1 or TRBD2 (5 bases each). DNA of the CDR3: TGTGCCAGCAGTTTGGGCTCATCAACTAGGGGTACGCAGTATTTT. This encodes CASSLGSSTRGTQYF.